The 17 T cell receptor beta chains reported below all come from one sample, sequenced in a study of long-term antiretroviral therapy in people with HIV. An immunoSEQ assay, version v3.0, was performed at survey level. Clones were read by immunoSEQ multiplex PCR, and TCRdb kept only the in-frame ones, dropping some. The sample carries under 30,000 clones, approximately 90% recorded once. The source was unsorted PBMCs, collected 1.8 years before starting antiretroviral therapy. The source of these receptors is a man aged 45-60 years with HIV.

This clone was observed once. The J gene is TRBJ1-1, the V gene TRBV5-6; no reliable D call. Trimming left V 2 bases short and J 5 bases short, with 10 bases between. CDR3 length: 13 amino acids. Germline V CDR1 and CDR2: SGHDT, YYEEEE. CDR3 DNA: TGTGCCAGCAGCTTATTCAAAGGGACTGAAGCTTTCTTT. Protein product: CASSLFKGTEAFF.

The gene calls are TRBV5-1 and TRBJ1-1; D is possibly TRBD1 (5 bases). The V gene lost 4 bases and the J gene lost 0 bases, with 10 bases spanning the gap. The V gene's germline CDR1 is SGHRS and CDR2 YFSETQ. CDR3 length: 14 residues. In DNA form, the CDR3 reads TGCGCCAGCAGCCTTGACAGATTGAACACTGAAGCTTTCTTT. It codes for CASSLDRLNTEAFF.

The chain carries TRBV30 and TRBJ1-5, with D tentatively TRBD1 (5 bases). Per germline, CDR1 GTSNPN and CDR2 SVGIG (reference sequence). The length of the CDR3 is 13 residues. The V gene lost 1 base and the J gene lost 3 bases, with 7 bases spanning the gap. The CDR3 region is CAWSGGPNQPQHF. For the CDR3, the DNA is TGTGCCTGGAGTGGGGGACCCAATCAGCCCCAGCATTTT.

This rearrangement joins TRBV7-3 to TRBJ2-5; possibly TRBD2 for D (5 bases). Trimming took off 4 bases at V and 7 bases at J, with 10 bases between the two ends. CDR1 is SGHTA and CDR2 is FQGTGA in the germline V gene. CDR3 size: 12 residues. The CDR3 coding sequence is TGTGCCAGCAGCTCCGACCGGGGGACCCAGTACTTC. Encoded protein: CASSSDRGTQYF.

This sequence joins TRBV15 and TRBJ2-2, with 7 bases lining up with TRBD1. CDR1 is LNHNV, CDR2 YYDKDF, per germline (reference sequence). V lost 0 bases, J lost 4 bases, and 5 bases stayed unmatched. The CDR3 is made up of 16 amino acids. The CDR3 bases are TGTGCCACCAGCAGAGATCTTCGGGACAGCACCGGGGAGCTGTTTTTT. As protein: CATSRDLRDSTGELFF.

The genes are TRBV19 and TRBJ2-4; 9 bases map to TRBD2. This CDR3 contains 16 residues. V lost 6 bases to trimming and J lost 4 bases; unmatched junction nucleotides: 10. Germline CDR1 and CDR2: LNHDA and SQIVND (reference sequence). The CDR3 loop reads CASSNSRGGAKNIQYF. DNA of the CDR3: TGTGCCAGTAGCAACTCCCGCGGGGGGGCGAAAAACATTCAGTACTTC.

V is TRBV7-9 and J is TRBJ1-4, with D possibly matching TRBD1 (5 bases). CDR1 is SEHNR and CDR2 is FQNEAQ in the germline V gene (reference sequence). V lost 5 bases to trimming and J lost 10 bases, with 11 bases between them. The CDR3 contains 12 residues. The CDR3 bases are TGTGCCAGCAGCGAGAGGGGCGGAAAACTGTTTTTT. Amino acid sequence: CASSERGGKLFF.

This clone was found once. The chain recombines TRBV5-6 with TRBJ2-7; no clear D gene. Per the germline V gene, CDR1 is SGHDT and CDR2 is YYEEEE. The CDR3 spans 13 residues. V shed 4 bases and J shed 0 bases, with 8 bases lying between them. The DNA of the CDR3 is TGTGCCAGCAGCCCCGGTTACTCCTACGAGCAGTACTTC. This gives the protein CASSPGYSYEQYF.

The chain joins TRBV10-3 to TRBJ2-3; TRBD2 matches 13 bases. Trimming cost V 2 bases and J 6 bases; bases outside gene matches: 5. This CDR3 is built from 16 residues. Germline lookup yields CDR1 ENHRY and CDR2 SYGVKD. As DNA, the CDR3 is TGTGCCATCAGTGAGGCCGGGACTAGCGGGGTGGATACGCAGTATTTT. It specifies CAISEAGTSGVDTQYF.

This clone was seen a single time. This chain links TRBV5-1 with TRBJ2-1; 8 bases line up with TRBD1. CDR1 SGHRS and CDR2 YFSETQ come from the germline V gene. V shed 5 bases and J 8 bases; nucleotides not matched to a gene: 9. This CDR3 is built from 14 residues. This CDR3 reads CASRPLGQGDEQFF. CDR3 bases: TGCGCCAGCAGACCACTCGGACAGGGCGATGAGCAGTTCTTC. Full variable domain (outside the CDR3, taken from reference TRBV5-1 and TRBJ2-1): KAGVTQTPRYLIKTRGQQVTLSCSPISGHRSVSWYQQTPGQGLQFLFEYFSETQRNKGNFPGRFSGRQFSNSRSEMNVSTLELGDSALYLCASRPLGQGDEQFFGPGTRLTVL.

This clone is a singleton in its sample. The CDR3 sequence is CASSFDRASGNTIYF. The CDR3 DNA follows: TGTGCCAGCAGCTTCGACAGGGCTTCTGGAAACACCATATATTTT. The J gene is TRBJ1-3, the V gene TRBV6-5; 7 bases line up with TRBD1. The CDR3 length is 15 residues. Germline CDR1 is MNHEY and CDR2 is SVGAGI. After removal of 6 bases from V and 1 base from J, the junction contained 6 bases not matched to a gene.

The J gene is TRBJ2-1, the V gene TRBV5-1, with TRBD1 matching over 9 bases. CDR1 and CDR2 from the germline V gene are SGHRS and YFSETQ. This CDR3 has 14 amino acids. With V trimmed by 7 bases and J by 6 bases, 8 bases remained unmatched. The CDR3 spells CASFRDRDINEQFF. CDR3 DNA sequence: TGCGCCAGCTTCCGGGACAGGGATATCAATGAGCAGTTCTTC.

The chain couples TRBV5-4 to TRBJ2-3; the D gene is possibly TRBD2 (5 bases). The V gene lost 0 bases and the J gene lost 0 bases, with 8 bases spanning the gap. CDR1 SGHNT and CDR2 YYREEE come from the germline V gene (reference sequence). The CDR3 length is 15 residues. The CDR3 sequence is CASSLGRGSTDTQYF. CDR3 nucleotide sequence: TGTGCCAGCAGCTTGGGTCGGGGAAGCACAGATACGCAGTATTTT.

The gene calls are TRBV28 and TRBJ2-3, with D possibly matching TRBD1 (6 bases). The length of the CDR3 is 15 residues. Germline lookup yields CDR1 MDHEN and CDR2 SYDVKM. Trimming left V 8 bases short and J 3 bases short, with 18 bases between. In DNA, the CDR3 is TGTGCCAGCCTCCCGGGGCAGGGGTTTACAGATACGCAGTATTTT. Translated, it gives CASLPGQGFTDTQYF.

This clone was detected only a few times. The chain employs TRBV19 and TRBJ2-1; D gene uncertain. CDR3 length equals 14 residues. Trimming pared 4 bases from V and 4 bases from J, leaving 11 bases between. Germline loops: CDR1 LNHDA, CDR2 SQIVND (reference sequence). The CDR3, as DNA: TGTGCCAGTAGTAAAGGTGGAAATTACAATGAGCAGTTCTTC. Amino acids: CASSKGGNYNEQFF.

The rearrangement links TRBV5-4 to TRBJ2-7; a weak D match, TRBD1 (6 bases). From germline, CDR1 is SGHNT and CDR2 YYREEE (reference sequence). Trimming cost V 3 bases and J 0 bases, with 10 bases left between them. There are 14 residues in the CDR3. CDR3 sequence: CASSYEDSSYEQYF. The DNA for the CDR3 is TGTGCCAGCAGCTACGAGGACAGCTCCTACGAGCAGTACTTC.

The CDR3 sequence: CASSLEVSFTDTQYF. The CDR3 nucleotides read TGTGCCAGCAGCTTAGAGGTGTCCTTCACAGATACGCAGTATTTT. The chain has TRBV7-6 and TRBJ2-3; no reliable D call. The length of the CDR3 is 15 residues. In germline, CDR1 is SGHVS, CDR2 FNYEAQ. Trimming cost V 1 base and J 2 bases, with 10 bases left between them.